These 31 T cell receptor beta chains share one sample of origin, sequenced in a study of blood T cell repertoires in COVID-19. Profiled with immunoSEQ multiplex PCR; TCRdb holds only in-frame clones, not every one. The data contain approximately 280,000 clones, approximately 85% of them singletons. Sequenced: peripheral blood. These receptors originate from a man aged 50-59 years with active or convalescent COVID-19.

This rearrangement joins TRBV2 to TRBJ2-7; the match to TRBD1 covers 7 bases. V was clipped by 1 base and J by 4 bases; unmatched bases: 7. This CDR3 is 15 amino acids long. Germline CDR1 SNHLY, CDR2 FYNNEI. This chain's CDR3 is CASSEGQGGWYEQYF. Here the CDR3 DNA reads TGTGCCAGCAGTGAAGGACAGGGTGGTTGGTACGAGCAGTACTTC.

V usage is TRBV28 and J usage is TRBJ2-3, with 12 positions matching TRBD2. Germline assignment: CDR1 MDHEN and CDR2 SYDVKM. V was clipped by 5 bases and J by 5 bases; unmatched bases: 8. The CDR3 length is 16 residues. The DNA of the CDR3 is TGTGCCAGCAGTCCGCGACTAGCGGGAGCGCGAGATACGCAGTATTTT. Translation: CASSPRLAGARDTQYF.

J is TRBJ2-5 and V is TRBV7-9; no reliable D call. Trimming took 5 bases from V and 2 from J, leaving 9 bases between them. This CDR3 has 13 amino acids. Germline CDR1 and CDR2: SEHNR and FQNEAQ (reference sequence). CDR3 region: CASSPNSQETQYF. The CDR3 nucleotides read TGTGCCAGCAGCCCCAACAGTCAAGAGACCCAGTACTTC.

The V and J genes are TRBV20-1 and TRBJ2-2; a weak D match, TRBD2 (6 bases). Trimming left V 3 bases short and J 6 bases short, with 11 bases between. The CDR3 consists of 13 residues. Germline assignment: CDR1 DFQATT and CDR2 SNEGSKA (reference sequence). CDR3 in amino acids: CSASMEGAGELFF. As DNA, the CDR3 is TGCAGTGCTAGTATGGAGGGTGCCGGGGAGCTGTTTTTT.

The genes are TRBV5-1 and TRBJ1-6, with D perhaps matching TRBD1 (6 bases). Germline V gene lookup returns CDR1 SGHRS and CDR2 YFSETQ. The CDR3 is made up of 14 amino acids. Trimming shortened V by 7 bases and J by 3 bases, and 11 bases separated the two germline ends. CDR3 protein: CASGADSYNSPLHF. In DNA, the CDR3 is TGCGCCAGCGGTGCGGACAGCTATAATTCACCCCTCCACTTT.

This clone was seen a single time. The chain is built from TRBV7-9 and TRBJ2-6, with D possibly TRBD1 on 5 matching bases. The germline V and J ends were trimmed by 1 base and 2 bases, with 6 bases remaining between them. Germline V gene lookup returns CDR1 SEHNR and CDR2 FQNEAQ (reference sequence). The CDR3 runs 15 residues. The CDR3 DNA follows: TGTGCCAGCAGCTTAGAGGGGACTGGGGCCAACGTCCTGACTTTC. Translation: CASSLEGTGANVLTF.

The chain recombines TRBV13 with TRBJ2-7; TRBD2 might be the D (5 bases). The germline V gene encodes CDR1 PRHDT and CDR2 FYEKMQ (reference sequence). Trimming removed 0 bases at V and 4 bases at J, with 7 bases between. This CDR3 is built from 13 residues. DNA for the CDR3: TGTGCCAGCAGCTTAGGGAGGAGGTACGAGCAGTACTTC. This translates into CASSLGRRYEQYF.

The chain joins TRBV18 to TRBJ2-7; perhaps TRBD2 as D (6 bases). CDR3 length: 16 amino acids. V was pared by 3 bases and J by 0 bases, with 15 bases between. Germline V gives CDR1 KGHSH, CDR2 LQKENI. The CDR3 nucleotides read TGTGCCAGCTCACCCTCGGGACTTTTCCGCTCCTACGAGCAGTACTTC. As protein: CASSPSGLFRSYEQYF.

The rearrangement joins TRBV28 to TRBJ1-4, with 9 bases fitting TRBD1. CDR3 length equals 15 residues. The V gene end was trimmed by 4 bases and the J gene end by 8 bases; junction bases not matched to a gene: 8. Germline lookup yields CDR1 MDHEN and CDR2 SYDVKM. Here the CDR3 DNA reads TGTGCCAGCAGTTCGTTTTCGGGACAGGGCGAAAAACTGTTTTTT. Translation gives CASSSFSGQGEKLFF.

The rearrangement joins TRBV27 to TRBJ1-5, with D uncertain. Trimming shortened V by 5 bases and J by 0 bases, and 5 bases separated the two germline ends. The CDR3 is 13 residues long. Germline CDR1 reads MNHEY; CDR2 reads SMNVEV (reference sequence). The CDR3, as DNA: TGTGCCAGCAGTGCCTATAGCAATCAGCCCCAGCATTTT. Its protein is CASSAYSNQPQHF.

This CDR3 is CAWTKGQGWDTEAFF. In DNA form, the CDR3 reads TGTGCCTGGACAAAGGGACAGGGGTGGGACACTGAAGCTTTCTTT. The V and J genes are TRBV30 and TRBJ1-1, with 10 bases matching TRBD1. With V trimmed by 4 bases and J by 3 bases, 8 bases remained unmatched. The CDR3 runs 15 residues. CDR1 is GTSNPN and CDR2 is SVGIG in the germline V gene (reference sequence).

The chain recombines TRBV18 with TRBJ1-2, with D perhaps TRBD1 (6 bases). CDR1 KGHSH and CDR2 LQKENI come from the germline V gene. The CDR3 is 12 residues long. With 6 bases removed from V and 6 bases from J, the gap between germline ends came to 11 bases. CDR3 nucleotides: TGTGCCAGCTCCCCAGGGGCTAATGGCTACACCTTC. The encoded protein is CASSPGANGYTF.

The genes are TRBV6-5 and TRBJ1-6; TRBD1 might be the D (6 bases). Germline lookup yields CDR1 MNHEY and CDR2 SVGAGI. The CDR3 runs 13 residues. Trimming left V 7 bases short and J 10 bases short, with 14 bases between. CDR3 DNA: TGTGCCAGCACCACGACAGGCGACTCACCCCTCCACTTT. Translating it yields CASTTTGDSPLHF.

V and J are TRBV5-1 and TRBJ2-7, with D perhaps TRBD1 (5 bases). Trimming stripped 0 bases from V and 6 bases from J, with 10 bases between. Germline V gene lookup returns CDR1 SGHRS and CDR2 YFSETQ. CDR3 length: 13 residues. Written as DNA, the CDR3 is TGCGCCAGCAGCTTGGGTCAGGGCGGCGAGCAGTACTTC. Its protein product is CASSLGQGGEQYF.

The chain is built from TRBV11-1 and TRBJ2-7; TRBD1 matches 10 bases. The V gene's germline CDR1 is SGHAT and CDR2 FQDESV (reference sequence). The CDR3 is 13 amino acids. The V segment lost 5 bases and the J segment 5 bases; nucleotides outside the gene matches: 3. CDR3 in DNA: TGTGCCAGCAGCCGGGACAGGGGCCACGAGCAGTACTTC. Translating gives CASSRDRGHEQYF.

The chain uses TRBV2 and TRBJ2-3; D remains unclear. The CDR3 is made up of 13 amino acids. The V gene lost 2 bases and the J gene lost 6 bases, with 9 bases spanning the gap. In germline, CDR1 is SNHLY, CDR2 FYNNEI. DNA of the CDR3: TGTGCCAGCAGTGAAACCCCCGGGGATACGCAGTATTTT. This translates into CASSETPGDTQYF. The whole variable domain, remainder taken from reference TRBV2 and TRBJ2-3, is EPEVTQTPSHQVTQMGQEVILRCVPISNHLYFYWYRQILGQKVEFLVSFYNNEISEKSEIFDDQFSVERPDGSNFTLKIRSTKLEDSAMYFCASSETPGDTQYFGPGTRLTVL.

CDR3 amino acids: CATRTGNTIYF. CDR3 in DNA: TGTGCCACCAGGACAGGAAACACCATATATTTT. This chain joins TRBV15 and TRBJ1-3; the D is unclear. With 6 bases removed from V and 4 bases from J, the gap between germline ends came to 4 bases. This CDR3 spans 11 amino acids. The V gene's germline CDR1 is LNHNV and CDR2 YYDKDF (reference sequence).

The V gene is TRBV5-1, the J gene TRBJ2-1, with 11 bases that match TRBD2. The trim removed 3 bases at V and 6 bases at J, leaving 5 bases unmatched. The CDR3 extends over 15 amino acids. CDR1 is SGHRS and CDR2 is YFSETQ in the germline V gene. Here the CDR3 reads CASSYLAGGGNEQFF. The CDR3 nucleotides are TGCGCCAGCAGCTACCTAGCGGGAGGAGGCAATGAGCAGTTCTTC.

This clone was seen only once. The chain uses TRBV2 and TRBJ1-2; 7 bases are shared with TRBD1. Germline-derived CDR1 and CDR2 are SNHLY and FYNNEI. The J segment lost 7 bases and the V segment lost 1 base, leaving 6 bases of the junction unmatched. CDR3 length: 14 residues. CDR3 in DNA: TGTGCCAGCAGTGAAGACCGGGACAGCGTTGGCTACACCTTC. Residues: CASSEDRDSVGYTF.

This clone was detected only a few times. The chain is built from TRBV2 and TRBJ1-2; D gene ambiguous. Deletions cut 9 bases from V and 3 bases from J, with 14 bases between. Germline V CDR1 and CDR2: SNHLY, FYNNEI. The CDR3 totals 13 residues. The CDR3 DNA reads TGTGCCAGGTCCAGGCCGGGAGACTATGGCTACACCTTC. This translates into CARSRPGDYGYTF.

The gene calls are TRBV12-5 and TRBJ1-2, with TRBD1 matching 10 bases. Per the germline V gene, CDR1 is LGHNT and CDR2 is FRNRAP. The CDR3 totals 17 residues. The V segment lost 2 bases and the J segment 4 bases; nucleotides outside the gene matches: 10. The CDR3 DNA sequence: TGTGCTAGTGGTTTGCCTAAAGGGGACAGGGGTCTCTATGGCTACACCTTC. Translated, it gives CASGLPKGDRGLYGYTF.

This clone appeared a few times. The chain combines TRBV3-1 (or the pseudogene TRBV3-2) with TRBJ1-3, with TRBD1 matching over 9 bases. Germline assignment: CDR1 LGHDT and CDR2 YNNKEL (reference sequence). Trimming at V came to 1 base and at J to 4 bases, leaving 8 bases not matched to a gene. CDR3 length: 17 residues. This CDR3 reads CASSQVPGQGRGNTIYF. CDR3 DNA sequence: TGTGCCAGCAGCCAAGTGCCCGGACAGGGGAGAGGAAACACCATATATTTT.

The gene calls are TRBV7-3 and TRBJ1-2, with 10 bases identical to TRBD1. Germline loops: CDR1 SGHTA, CDR2 FQGTGA. V was pared by 5 bases and J by 3 bases, with 6 bases of the junction left unmatched. There are 15 residues in the CDR3. The CDR3 coding sequence is TGTGCCAGCAGCCCGAGACAGGGGGCGGACTATGGCTACACCTTC. Amino acid sequence: CASSPRQGADYGYTF.

V is TRBV6-2 or TRBV6-3 and J is TRBJ2-2, with no clear D. This CDR3 has 12 amino acids. Germline CDR1 is MNHEY and CDR2 is SVGEGT. V lost 2 bases to trimming and J lost 8 bases, with 6 bases between them. CDR3 in amino acids: CASSYAGGELFF. The DNA for the CDR3 is TGTGCCAGCAGTTACGCAGGTGGGGAGCTGTTTTTT.

This clone came up once. The V and J genes are TRBV11-1 and TRBJ1-1; tentative D call: TRBD1 (5 bases). This CDR3 comprises 16 residues. Trimming stripped 10 bases from V and 0 bases from J, with 21 bases between. Per germline, CDR1 SGHAT and CDR2 FQDESV (reference sequence). CDR3 bases: TGTGCCACTTCGGCAGGGAGGGGATTAATGAACACTGAAGCTTTCTTT. It encodes CATSAGRGLMNTEAFF.

V gene TRBV19 combines with J gene TRBJ1-5; perhaps TRBD1 as D (6 bases). This CDR3 has 18 amino acids. CDR1 and CDR2 from the germline V gene are LNHDA and SQIVND (reference sequence). V was shortened by 9 bases and J by 0 bases, with 24 bases between the two germline ends. The CDR3 nucleotides read TGTGCCAGCGGGACCGGGGTGGGGGCTTCATATAGCAATCAGCCCCAGCATTTT. Protein product: CASGTGVGASYSNQPQHF. Variable domain in full (rest from reference TRBV19 and TRBJ1-5): DGGITQSPKYLFRKEGQNVTLSCEQNLNHDAMYWYRQDPGQGLRLIYYSQIVNDFQKGDIAEGYSVSREKKESFPLTVTSAQKNPTAFYLCASGTGVGASYSNQPQHFGDGTRLSIL.

The V and J genes are TRBV7-8 and TRBJ2-3, with D perhaps matching TRBD2 (5 bases). The CDR3 has 15 amino acids. Germline assignment: CDR1 SGHVS and CDR2 FQNEAQ. V lost 5 bases to trimming and J lost 2 bases, with 14 bases between them. CDR3 in amino acids: CASSDSDGITDTQYF. CDR3 bases: TGTGCCAGCAGCGATAGTGACGGGATCACAGATACGCAGTATTTT.

The chain has TRBV18 and TRBJ1-2; D is possibly TRBD1 (6 bases). This CDR3 is 16 amino acids long. V was trimmed by 4 bases and J by 4 bases, leaving 19 bases between them. Germline V gene lookup returns CDR1 KGHSH and CDR2 LQKENI. The CDR3 reads CASSQGAPGRGYGYTF. In DNA form, the CDR3 reads TGTGCCAGCTCACAGGGTGCTCCAGGCAGGGGCTATGGCTACACCTTC.

This chain joins TRBV5-1 and TRBJ2-7, with D possibly matching TRBD1 (6 bases). The CDR3 is 14 amino acids. CDR1 is SGHRS and CDR2 is YFSETQ in the germline V gene. V lost 1 base to trimming and J lost 3 bases, with 11 bases between them. The CDR3 DNA reads as TGCGCCAGCAGCTTGACACAACAGGGCTACGAGCAGTACTTC. Translated, it gives CASSLTQQGYEQYF.

In DNA, the CDR3 is TGTGCCACCGAGCAGGGGGCGTCGAATGAGCAGTTCTTC. Its translation: CATEQGASNEQFF. This chain joins TRBV24-1 and TRBJ2-1; 8 nucleotides align to TRBD1. CDR1 is KGHDR, CDR2 SFDVKD, per germline. CDR3 length: 13 amino acids. Unmatched junction bases numbered 7, after V lost 9 bases and J lost 7 bases.

This chain connects TRBV10-3 to TRBJ1-5; 10 bases align to TRBD1. With 6 bases clipped from V and 5 bases from J, the junction kept 1 base outside the gene matches. Germline CDR1 reads ENHRY; CDR2 reads SYGVKD. CDR3 length: 13 residues. CDR3 nucleotides: TGTGCCATCAGGGACAGGGGGTATCAGCCCCAGCATTTT. Encoded protein: CAIRDRGYQPQHF.